This T cell receptor (beta chain) is from a study of T cells in Graves' hyperthyroidism and ophthalmopathy. Authors of the study amplified TCR beta CDR3 regions from RNA transcripts. TCR CDR3 regions were first amplified by RT-PCR with HTBI primers. TCRdb called the multiplex PCR reads again in MiXCR, with one record for every CDR3 protein. The data contain under 250,000 distinct CDR3 sequences, roughly a sixth of them singletons. Overall study findings and caveats: Patients with ophthalmopathy were separated from those with stable hyperthyroidism by a 13 V-J model.

This clonotype was detected only a few times. Its specificity is not known. PBMCs stemmed from approximately 9.1 ml fresh peripheral blood. Trimming removed 2 bases at V and 1 base at J, with 6 bases between. The germline V gene encodes CDR1 LNHDA and CDR2 SQIVND (reference sequence). The CDR3 runs to 14 residues. The source material was blood. V gene TRBV19 combines with J gene TRBJ1-3; D not certain. This TCR was sampled from a woman between 45 and 65 years old with Graves' hyperthyroidism. The CDR3 sequence: CASSIKNSGNTIYF. CDR3 nucleotides: TGTGCCAGTAGTATAAAGAATTCTGGAAACACCATATATTTT.